The 31 T cell receptor beta chains reported below all come from one sample, sequenced in a study of blood T cell repertoires in COVID-19. The method was immunoSEQ multiplex PCR; TCRdb's version includes in-frame clones alone and lacks a portion of them. The sample includes tens of thousands of clones, around 81% of them seen just once. The sequenced sample consisted of peripheral blood. The receptors derive from an elderly man with acute or convalescent COVID-19.

The chain is built from TRBV10-2 and TRBJ1-5, with 8 positions matching TRBD1. J was trimmed by 2 bases and V by 6 bases; bases with no gene match: 6. The germline CDR1 and CDR2 sequences are WSHSY and SAAADI. The CDR3 extends over 15 amino acids. CDR3: CASSRTGMGNQPQHF. CDR3 DNA: TGCGCCAGCAGCCGGACAGGGATGGGCAATCAGCCCCAGCATTTT.

The chain employs TRBV5-6 and TRBJ2-5, with a tentative D call TRBD1 (5 bases). The CDR3 consists of 15 residues. CDR1 is SGHDT, CDR2 YYEEEE, per germline. The germline V and J ends were trimmed by 4 bases and 2 bases, with 15 bases remaining between them. CDR3 bases: TGTGCCAGCAGCCGTCCCCGACAGTTACAAGAGACCCAGTACTTC. Encoded protein: CASSRPRQLQETQYF.

The rearrangement uses TRBV24-1 and TRBJ2-5; 7 bases are shared with TRBD2. Unmatched junction bases numbered 4, after V lost 3 bases and J lost 1 base. The V gene's germline CDR1 is KGHDR and CDR2 SFDVKD. This CDR3 region has 15 residues. CDR3 sequence: CATSDPSSGQETQYF. The CDR3 nucleotides read TGTGCCACCAGTGATCCCTCTAGCGGCCAAGAGACCCAGTACTTC.

The J gene is TRBJ1-6, the V gene TRBV28, with 8 positions matching TRBD1. J was trimmed by 6 bases and V by 0 bases; bases with no gene match: 4. CDR1 and CDR2 (germline): MDHEN, SYDVKM. The CDR3 loop spans 16 amino acids. The chain's CDR3 is CASSLWDRASNSPLHF. The DNA of the CDR3 is TGTGCCAGCAGTTTATGGGACAGGGCGAGTAATTCACCCCTCCACTTT.

This sequence joins TRBV7-3 and TRBJ2-2, with D possibly matching TRBD2 (7 bases). Trimming cost V 2 bases and J 5 bases, with 15 bases left between them. The germline V gene has CDR1 SGHTA and CDR2 FQGTGA. The CDR3 length is 16 residues. CDR3 sequence: CASSLGGGRTTGELFF. CDR3 sequence (DNA): TGTGCCAGCAGCTTAGGGGGCGGGAGAACTACCGGGGAGCTGTTTTTT.

J is TRBJ1-1 and V is TRBV19; perhaps TRBD1 as D (5 bases). Trimming stripped 2 bases from V and 1 base from J, with 11 bases between. Germline-derived CDR1 and CDR2 are LNHDA and SQIVND (reference sequence). This CDR3 comprises 15 residues. The CDR3 DNA is TGTGCCAGTAGTATACCCGGGCAGGGGAACACTGAAGCTTTCTTT. Encoded protein: CASSIPGQGNTEAFF.

This chain links TRBV11-2 with TRBJ1-4; no reliable D call. The V gene's germline CDR1 is SGHAT and CDR2 FQNNGV. The CDR3 sequence is 16 residues long. Trimming pared 5 bases from V and 0 bases from J, leaving 13 bases between. The CDR3 nucleotides read TGTGCCAGCAGCGCGACATACTTAGCAACTAATGAAAAACTGTTTTTT. Its protein is CASSATYLATNEKLFF.

The chain combines TRBV14 with TRBJ2-7; the D gene is possibly TRBD1 (5 bases). Germline V gene data show CDR1 as SGHDN and CDR2 as FVKESK. V was shortened by 1 base and J by 8 bases, with 9 bases between the two germline ends. This CDR3 spans 12 amino acids. Here the CDR3 DNA reads TGTGCCAGCAGCCAAGTTACGGACAAGCAGTACTTC. Translating it yields CASSQVTDKQYF. The variable domain in full, completed from reference TRBV14 and TRBJ2-7, reads EAGVTQFPSHSVIEKGQTVTLRCDPISGHDNLYWYRRVMGKEIKFLLHFVKESKQDESGMPNNRFLAERTGGTYSTLKVQPAELEDSGVYFCASSQVTDKQYFGPGTRLTVT.

The chain uses TRBV7-6 and TRBJ2-5; D may be TRBD1 (5 bases). The germline V gene has CDR1 SGHVS and CDR2 FNYEAQ. V lost 5 bases to trimming and J lost 0 bases, with 16 bases between them. The length of the CDR3 is 16 residues. The CDR3 region has the DNA TGTGCCAGCAGCCCCGCGACAGCGAACCACCAAGAGACCCAGTACTTC. Translation gives CASSPATANHQETQYF.

V usage is TRBV30 and J usage is TRBJ1-1; D not resolved. Germline CDR1 and CDR2: GTSNPN and SVGIG (reference sequence). Trimming left V 1 base short and J 3 bases short, with 9 bases between. CDR3 length equals 13 residues. The CDR3 is CAWSGRRYTEAFF. CDR3 bases: TGTGCCTGGAGTGGACGGAGGTACACTGAAGCTTTCTTT.

This clone was seen only a few times. The J gene is TRBJ2-1, the V gene TRBV18, with 12 positions matching TRBD2. CDR3 length: 15 amino acids. The germline CDR1 and CDR2 sequences are KGHSH and LQKENI. J gave up 8 bases and V 3 bases, and 5 bases lay outside the gene matches. The CDR3 is CASSPEGLAGDEQFF. CDR3 sequence (DNA): TGTGCCAGCTCACCCGAGGGACTAGCGGGCGATGAGCAGTTCTTC.

As for this clone: An end of the junction differs from the germline gene, which may be a read error. The rearrangement joins TRBV6-5 to TRBJ2-1; perhaps TRBD2 as D (6 bases). CDR3 length equals 16 residues. In germline, CDR1 is MNHEY, CDR2 SVGAGI. The CDR3 DNA sequence: TGTGCCGGCAGTTTTCAGCGGGCGAGCTCCTACAATGAGCAGTTCTTC. It yields the protein CAGSFQRASSYNEQFF.

The rearrangement links TRBV28 to TRBJ2-7, with TRBD1 matching 10 bases. The length of the CDR3 is 13 residues. Germline CDR1 is MDHEN and CDR2 is SYDVKM. V lost 8 bases to trimming and J lost 5 bases; unmatched junction nucleotides: 6. In nucleotides, the CDR3 is TGTGCCAGCGAATCAGGACAGGGGGACGAGCAGTACTTC. This encodes CASESGQGDEQYF.

The rearrangement links TRBV19 to TRBJ1-3; TRBD1 might be the D (6 bases). Germline V gene sequence: CDR1 LNHDA, CDR2 SQIVND (reference sequence). The CDR3 totals 16 residues. Trimming stripped 5 bases from V and 1 base from J, with 15 bases between. CDR3 coding DNA: TGTGCCAGTAGTGAAGGCCGGGGGGCTTCTGGAAACACCATATATTTT. Protein product: CASSEGRGASGNTIYF.

The rearrangement uses TRBV6-5 and TRBJ1-2; 7 positions agree with TRBD1. This CDR3 has 13 amino acids. CDR1 is MNHEY, CDR2 SVGAGI, per germline. V trimming: 8 bases; J trimming: 4 bases; junction bases outside the gene matches: 7. CDR3 region: CASERQGLYGYTF. CDR3 DNA: TGTGCCAGCGAGAGACAGGGACTCTATGGCTACACCTTC.

This clone was seen only a few times. This chain uses TRBV3-1 (or the pseudogene TRBV3-2) with TRBJ1-3; tentative D call: TRBD1 (5 bases). Germline V CDR1 and CDR2: LGHDT, YNNKEL (reference sequence). The CDR3 runs 17 residues. Trimming removed 0 bases from V and 2 bases from J, with 14 bases in between. The CDR3: CASSQDYPGLTGNTIYF. CDR3 in DNA: TGTGCCAGCAGCCAAGATTACCCGGGACTTACTGGAAACACCATATATTTT.

The chain joins TRBV28 to TRBJ1-1, with a tentative D call TRBD1 (5 bases). This CDR3 has 14 residues. The germline CDR1 and CDR2 sequences are MDHEN and SYDVKM. V was shortened by 3 bases and J by 4 bases, with 12 bases between the two germline ends. In DNA, the CDR3 is TGTGCCAGCAGTTTTGCAGGGATTGGCACTGAAGCTTTCTTT. Translating gives CASSFAGIGTEAFF.

The chain is built from TRBV6-5 and TRBJ2-5; D possibly corresponds to TRBD1 (5 bases). There are 13 residues in the CDR3. V lost 2 bases, J lost 3 bases, and 7 bases lay in between. Germline V gene sequence: CDR1 MNHEY, CDR2 SVGAGI. DNA of the CDR3: TGTGCCAGCAGTTACGACAGCGAAGAGACCCAGTACTTC. Translation gives CASSYDSEETQYF.

V and J are TRBV29-1 and TRBJ2-7, with 8 positions matching TRBD1. V shed 6 bases, J shed 6 bases, and the junction held 13 bases outside the gene matches. The CDR3 is 14 residues long. The germline V gene has CDR1 SQVTM and CDR2 ANQGSEA. The CDR3 DNA reads TGCAGCGTAGCCCAGACAGGGGCTTTGGGCGAGCAGTACTTC. This codes for CSVAQTGALGEQYF.

V gene TRBV6-5 combines with J gene TRBJ2-6; 7 bases map to TRBD1. Germline CDR1 reads MNHEY; CDR2 reads SVGAGI. The CDR3 sequence is 14 residues long. Losses at the gene ends were 10 bases for V and 2 bases for J; bases not matched to a gene: 5. CDR3 loop: CATQGFAGANVLTF. In DNA, the CDR3 is TGTGCCACACAGGGGTTTGCTGGGGCCAACGTCCTGACTTTC.

The chain employs TRBV5-1 and TRBJ2-1; 7 positions agree with TRBD1. Germline CDR1 SGHRS, CDR2 YFSETQ. V trimming: 0 bases; J trimming: 7 bases; junction bases outside the gene matches: 4. The CDR3 totals 14 residues. The CDR3 sequence is CASSLGAGGNEQFF. DNA for the CDR3: TGCGCCAGCAGCTTGGGTGCAGGGGGTAATGAGCAGTTCTTC. The full variable domain, with the rest looked up from reference TRBV5-1 and TRBJ2-1, is KAGVTQTPRYLIKTRGQQVTLSCSPISGHRSVSWYQQTPGQGLQFLFEYFSETQRNKGNFPGRFSGRQFSNSRSEMNVSTLELGDSALYLCASSLGAGGNEQFFGPGTRLTVL.

Here the CDR3 reads CASSSQDRPRTGYQPQHF. The CDR3 DNA sequence: TGTGCCAGCAGCTCCCAGGACAGGCCCCGCACGGGATATCAGCCCCAGCATTTT. V gene TRBV11-2 combines with J gene TRBJ1-5, with 7 bases that match TRBD1. Germline CDR1 and CDR2: SGHAT and FQNNGV. The CDR3 spans 18 residues. After removal of 4 bases from V and 5 bases from J, the junction contained 17 bases not matched to a gene.

This chain uses TRBV28 with TRBJ2-5; the match to TRBD1 covers 9 bases. V shed 2 bases, J shed 0 bases, and the junction held 1 base outside the gene matches. Per germline, CDR1 MDHEN and CDR2 SYDVKM. The CDR3 covers 15 residues. The CDR3 bases are TGTGCCAGCAGTTTAAGGACAGGGGACCAAGAGACCCAGTACTTC. It is translated as CASSLRTGDQETQYF.

The V gene is TRBV3-1 (or the pseudogene TRBV3-2), the J gene TRBJ2-6, with TRBD1 matching over 7 bases. Germline CDR1 LGHDT, CDR2 YNNKEL (reference sequence). The V gene end was trimmed by 3 bases and the J gene end by 0 bases; junction bases not matched to a gene: 11. The CDR3 runs to 19 residues. The CDR3 region has the DNA TGTGCCAGCAGCCAGGCTTCCGGGACAGCGCTCTCTGGGGCCAACGTCCTGACTTTC. It specifies CASSQASGTALSGANVLTF.

The rearrangement uses TRBV5-5 and TRBJ2-3; TRBD2 matches at 9 bases. V trimming: 2 bases; J trimming: 5 bases; junction bases outside the gene matches: 6. Looked up from germline, CDR1 is SGHKS and CDR2 is YYEKEE (reference sequence). CDR3 length: 15 amino acids. The CDR3 DNA follows: TGTGCCAGCAGCTTCGGCGGGAGGGCGGTAGATACGCAGTATTTT. Translation: CASSFGGRAVDTQYF.

The chain is built from TRBV5-1 and TRBJ2-5; no reliable D call. The CDR3 sequence is 14 residues long. The ends were cut back, 2 bases at V and 2 bases at J, with 10 bases in the middle. Germline V gene sequence: CDR1 SGHRS, CDR2 YFSETQ. This CDR3 reads CASSFEQSQETQYF. The DNA of the CDR3 is TGCGCCAGCAGCTTTGAACAGTCTCAAGAGACCCAGTACTTC.

This chain uses TRBV29-1 with TRBJ2-4; the match to TRBD2 covers 11 bases. This CDR3 is built from 14 residues. Trimming took 5 bases from V and 5 from J; bases not matched to a gene: 5. Germline V gene sequence: CDR1 SQVTM, CDR2 ANQGSEA. The DNA for the CDR3 is TGCAGCGTTTCCGGGACTAGCGGACAAAACATTCAGTACTTC. Amino acids: CSVSGTSGQNIQYF.

In nucleotides, the CDR3 is TGTGCCACCGGGACAGGGGGCTACTCGAGCTCCTACGAGCAGTACTTC. The encoded protein is CATGTGGYSSSYEQYF. The rearrangement joins TRBV10-3 to TRBJ2-7, with TRBD1 identical over 12 bases. V trimming: 10 bases; J trimming: 0 bases; junction bases outside the gene matches: 10. From germline, CDR1 is ENHRY and CDR2 SYGVKD. There are 16 residues in the CDR3.

With respect to this clone: At the DNA level, this CDR3 is encoded by other sequences in the same sample as well. V gene TRBV4-1 combines with J gene TRBJ1-1, with D possibly matching TRBD1 (5 bases). This CDR3 spans 14 amino acids. V shed 1 base and J shed 1 base, with 7 bases lying between them. Germline CDR1 MGHRA, CDR2 YSYEKL. For the CDR3, the DNA is TGCGCCAGCAGCCAAGCAGGGCGGAACACTGAAGCTTTCTTT. This codes for CASSQAGRNTEAFF.

In this sample, this clone turned up once. The chain uses TRBV6-5 and TRBJ1-2, with no clear D. Germline V CDR1 and CDR2: MNHEY, SVGAGI. The V and J ends lost 5 bases and 4 bases respectively, with 14 bases between them. CDR3 length equals 14 residues. CDR3 protein: CASSNGPGPYGYTF. In nucleotides, the CDR3 is TGTGCCAGCAGTAATGGGCCAGGCCCCTATGGCTACACCTTC.

The gene calls are TRBV6-5 and TRBJ1-5; D unclear. V dropped 0 bases and J dropped 8 bases, with 17 bases sitting between them. The length of the CDR3 is 16 residues. The V gene's germline CDR1 is MNHEY and CDR2 SVGAGI. CDR3 in amino acids: CASSYSGGAGYKPQHF. CDR3 sequence (DNA): TGTGCCAGCAGTTACTCGGGCGGCGCGGGGTACAAGCCCCAGCATTTT.